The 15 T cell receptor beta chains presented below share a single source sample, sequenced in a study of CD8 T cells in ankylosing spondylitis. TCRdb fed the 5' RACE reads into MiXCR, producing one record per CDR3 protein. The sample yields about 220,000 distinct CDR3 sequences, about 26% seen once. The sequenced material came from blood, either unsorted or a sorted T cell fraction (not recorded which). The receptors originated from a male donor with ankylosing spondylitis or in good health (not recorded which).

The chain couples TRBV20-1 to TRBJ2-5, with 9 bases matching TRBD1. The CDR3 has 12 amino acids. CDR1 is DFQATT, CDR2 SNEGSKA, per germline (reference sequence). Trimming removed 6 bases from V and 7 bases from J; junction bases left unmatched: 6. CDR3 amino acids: CSARTGAGTQYF. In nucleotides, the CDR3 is TGCAGTGCACGGACAGGGGCTGGGACCCAGTACTTC.

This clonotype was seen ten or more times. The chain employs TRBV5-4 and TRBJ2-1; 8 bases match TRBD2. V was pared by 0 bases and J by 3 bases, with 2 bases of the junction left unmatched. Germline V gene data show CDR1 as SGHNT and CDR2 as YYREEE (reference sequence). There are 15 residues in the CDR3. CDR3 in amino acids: CASSLELADYNEQFF. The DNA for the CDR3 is TGTGCCAGCAGCTTGGAACTAGCGGACTACAATGAGCAGTTCTTC.

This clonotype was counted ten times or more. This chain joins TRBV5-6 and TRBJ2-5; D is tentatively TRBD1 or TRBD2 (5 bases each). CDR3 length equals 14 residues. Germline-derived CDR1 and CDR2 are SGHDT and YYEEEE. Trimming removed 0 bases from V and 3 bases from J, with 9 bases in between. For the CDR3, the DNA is TGTGCCAGCAGCTTGGTTCAGGGAGAAGAGACCCAGTACTTC. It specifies CASSLVQGEETQYF.

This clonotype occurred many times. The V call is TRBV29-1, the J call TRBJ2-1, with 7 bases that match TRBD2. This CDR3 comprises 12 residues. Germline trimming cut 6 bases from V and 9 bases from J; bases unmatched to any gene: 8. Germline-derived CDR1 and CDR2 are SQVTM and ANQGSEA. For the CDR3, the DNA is TGCAGCGTAAAAGCGGGGTTCAGTGAGCAGTTCTTC. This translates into CSVKAGFSEQFF.

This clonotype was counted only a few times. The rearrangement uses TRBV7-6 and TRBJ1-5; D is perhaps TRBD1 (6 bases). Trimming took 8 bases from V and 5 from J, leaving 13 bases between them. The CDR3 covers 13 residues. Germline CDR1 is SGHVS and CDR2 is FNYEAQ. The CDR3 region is CASGQRADQPQHF. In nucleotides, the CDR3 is TGTGCCAGCGGACAGAGGGCGGATCAGCCCCAGCATTTT. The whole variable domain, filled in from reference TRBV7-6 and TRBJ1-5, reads GAGVSQSPRYKVTKRGQDVALRCDPISGHVSLYWYRQALGQGPEFLTYFNYEAQQDKSGLPNDRFSAERPEGSISTLTIQRTEQRDSAMYRCASGQRADQPQHFGDGTRLSIL.

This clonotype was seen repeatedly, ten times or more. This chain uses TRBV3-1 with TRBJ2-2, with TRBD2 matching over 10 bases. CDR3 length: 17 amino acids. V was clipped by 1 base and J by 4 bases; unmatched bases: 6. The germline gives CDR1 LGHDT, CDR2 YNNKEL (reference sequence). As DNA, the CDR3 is TGTGCCAGCAGCCAAGTTCCAGCGGGAGGGACCACCGGGGAGCTGTTTTTT. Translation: CASSQVPAGGTTGELFF.

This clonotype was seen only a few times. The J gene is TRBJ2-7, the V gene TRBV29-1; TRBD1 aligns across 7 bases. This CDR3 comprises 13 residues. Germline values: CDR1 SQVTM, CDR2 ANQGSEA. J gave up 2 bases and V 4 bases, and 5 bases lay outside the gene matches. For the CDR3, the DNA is TGCAGCGTTGGATGGGACAGCACCTACGAGCAGTACTTC. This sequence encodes CSVGWDSTYEQYF.

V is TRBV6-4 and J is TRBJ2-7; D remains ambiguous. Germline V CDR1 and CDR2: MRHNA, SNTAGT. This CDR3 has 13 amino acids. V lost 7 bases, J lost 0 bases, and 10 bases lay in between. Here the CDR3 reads CASNGPYSYEQYF. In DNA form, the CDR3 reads TGTGCCAGCAATGGACCTTACTCCTACGAGCAGTACTTC.

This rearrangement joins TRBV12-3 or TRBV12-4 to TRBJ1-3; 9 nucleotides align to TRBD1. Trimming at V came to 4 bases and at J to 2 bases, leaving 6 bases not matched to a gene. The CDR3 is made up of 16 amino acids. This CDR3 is CASSWGQGKTGNTIYF. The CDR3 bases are TGTGCCAGCAGTTGGGGACAGGGTAAAACTGGAAACACCATATATTTT.

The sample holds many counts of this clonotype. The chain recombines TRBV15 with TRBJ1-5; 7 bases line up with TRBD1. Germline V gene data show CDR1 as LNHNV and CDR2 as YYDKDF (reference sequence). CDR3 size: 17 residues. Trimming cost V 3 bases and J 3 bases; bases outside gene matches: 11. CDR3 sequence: CATSSPDRDINNQPQHF. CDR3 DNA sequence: TGTGCCACCAGCAGCCCCGACAGGGATATCAACAATCAGCCCCAGCATTTT.

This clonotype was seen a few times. In DNA form, the CDR3 reads TGTGCCAGCTCACCCGCTAGCTCCGAGCAGTACTTC. Its protein product is CASSPASSEQYF. The genes are TRBV18 and TRBJ2-7; perhaps TRBD2 as D (5 bases). Germline lookup yields CDR1 KGHSH and CDR2 LQKENI. The CDR3 length is 12 residues. V was shortened by 3 bases and J by 6 bases, with 9 bases between the two germline ends.

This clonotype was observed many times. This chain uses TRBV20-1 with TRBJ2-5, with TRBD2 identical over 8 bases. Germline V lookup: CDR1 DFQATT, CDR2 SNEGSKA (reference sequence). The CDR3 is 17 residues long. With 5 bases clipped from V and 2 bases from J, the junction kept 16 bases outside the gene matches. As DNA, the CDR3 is TGCAGTGCTGTAGGCTCGGGAGGCGGGAGGTTTCAAGAGACCCAGTACTTC. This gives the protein CSAVGSGGGRFQETQYF.

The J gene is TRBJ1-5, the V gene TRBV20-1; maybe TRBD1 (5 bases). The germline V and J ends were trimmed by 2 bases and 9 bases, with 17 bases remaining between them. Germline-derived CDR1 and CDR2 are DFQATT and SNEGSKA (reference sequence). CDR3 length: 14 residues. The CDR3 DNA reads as TGCAGTGCTAGAAAGGCGGGAGGGACGGGGCCCCAGCATTTT. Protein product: CSARKAGGTGPQHF.

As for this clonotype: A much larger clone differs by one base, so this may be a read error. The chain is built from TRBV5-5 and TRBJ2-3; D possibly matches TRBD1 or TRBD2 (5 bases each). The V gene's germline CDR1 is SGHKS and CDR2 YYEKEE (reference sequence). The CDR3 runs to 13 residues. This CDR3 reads CASGLGDGDTQYF. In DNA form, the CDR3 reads TGTGCCAGCGGCTTGGGGGACGGAGATACGCAGTATTTT.

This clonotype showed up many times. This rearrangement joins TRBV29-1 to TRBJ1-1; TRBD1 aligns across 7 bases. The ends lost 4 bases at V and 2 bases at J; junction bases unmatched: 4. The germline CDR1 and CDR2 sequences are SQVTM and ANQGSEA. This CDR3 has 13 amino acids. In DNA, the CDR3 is TGCAGCGTTGGTCGGGACAGCAACACTGAAGCTTTCTTT. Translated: CSVGRDSNTEAFF.